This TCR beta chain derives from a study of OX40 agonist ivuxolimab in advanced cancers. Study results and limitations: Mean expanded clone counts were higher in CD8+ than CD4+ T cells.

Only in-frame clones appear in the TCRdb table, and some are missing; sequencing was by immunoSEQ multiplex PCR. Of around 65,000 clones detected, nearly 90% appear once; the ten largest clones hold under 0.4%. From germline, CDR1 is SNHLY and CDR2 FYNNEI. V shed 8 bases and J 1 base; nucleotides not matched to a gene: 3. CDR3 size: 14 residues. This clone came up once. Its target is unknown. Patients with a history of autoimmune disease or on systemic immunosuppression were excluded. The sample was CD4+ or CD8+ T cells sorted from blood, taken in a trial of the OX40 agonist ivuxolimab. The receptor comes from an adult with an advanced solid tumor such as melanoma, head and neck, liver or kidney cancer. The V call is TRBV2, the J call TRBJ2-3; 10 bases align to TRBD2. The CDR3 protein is CASCLAGGTDTQYF. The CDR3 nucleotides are TGTGCCAGCTGTCTAGCGGGGGGCACAGATACGCAGTATTTT.